The source of this T cell receptor beta chain is a study of T-cell memory formation after mild COVID-19. Study findings and constraints: Pre-infection memory already had some responding clones, implying cross-reactive memory joined.

The authors produced TCR alpha and TCR beta cDNA libraries with sample barcodes and UMIs by 5'RACE using constant-segment primers. TCRdb processed the 5' RACE reads anew with MiXCR; each CDR3 protein has one entry. Of 390,000 or so distinct CDR3 sequences in the sample, roughly 15% are singletons; the top ten hold 20% to 25%. Germline assignment: CDR1 SEHNR and CDR2 FQNEAQ (reference sequence). This CDR3 region has 13 residues. Trimming stripped 0 bases from V and 5 bases from J, with 8 bases between. This clonotype has just a few counts. No antigen is known for it. The receptor comes from a man aged 18 to 30 who had mild COVID-19 (a few samples of this study predate the infection). Cell type and time point are not known. The V call is TRBV7-9, the J call TRBJ2-7; D not certain. The sequenced sample was PBMCs or a T cell subset sorted from them (not recorded which). DNA for the CDR3: TGTGCCAGCAGCTTAGCTGGAGCCGACGAGCAGTACGTC. Protein sequence: CASSLAGADEQYV.